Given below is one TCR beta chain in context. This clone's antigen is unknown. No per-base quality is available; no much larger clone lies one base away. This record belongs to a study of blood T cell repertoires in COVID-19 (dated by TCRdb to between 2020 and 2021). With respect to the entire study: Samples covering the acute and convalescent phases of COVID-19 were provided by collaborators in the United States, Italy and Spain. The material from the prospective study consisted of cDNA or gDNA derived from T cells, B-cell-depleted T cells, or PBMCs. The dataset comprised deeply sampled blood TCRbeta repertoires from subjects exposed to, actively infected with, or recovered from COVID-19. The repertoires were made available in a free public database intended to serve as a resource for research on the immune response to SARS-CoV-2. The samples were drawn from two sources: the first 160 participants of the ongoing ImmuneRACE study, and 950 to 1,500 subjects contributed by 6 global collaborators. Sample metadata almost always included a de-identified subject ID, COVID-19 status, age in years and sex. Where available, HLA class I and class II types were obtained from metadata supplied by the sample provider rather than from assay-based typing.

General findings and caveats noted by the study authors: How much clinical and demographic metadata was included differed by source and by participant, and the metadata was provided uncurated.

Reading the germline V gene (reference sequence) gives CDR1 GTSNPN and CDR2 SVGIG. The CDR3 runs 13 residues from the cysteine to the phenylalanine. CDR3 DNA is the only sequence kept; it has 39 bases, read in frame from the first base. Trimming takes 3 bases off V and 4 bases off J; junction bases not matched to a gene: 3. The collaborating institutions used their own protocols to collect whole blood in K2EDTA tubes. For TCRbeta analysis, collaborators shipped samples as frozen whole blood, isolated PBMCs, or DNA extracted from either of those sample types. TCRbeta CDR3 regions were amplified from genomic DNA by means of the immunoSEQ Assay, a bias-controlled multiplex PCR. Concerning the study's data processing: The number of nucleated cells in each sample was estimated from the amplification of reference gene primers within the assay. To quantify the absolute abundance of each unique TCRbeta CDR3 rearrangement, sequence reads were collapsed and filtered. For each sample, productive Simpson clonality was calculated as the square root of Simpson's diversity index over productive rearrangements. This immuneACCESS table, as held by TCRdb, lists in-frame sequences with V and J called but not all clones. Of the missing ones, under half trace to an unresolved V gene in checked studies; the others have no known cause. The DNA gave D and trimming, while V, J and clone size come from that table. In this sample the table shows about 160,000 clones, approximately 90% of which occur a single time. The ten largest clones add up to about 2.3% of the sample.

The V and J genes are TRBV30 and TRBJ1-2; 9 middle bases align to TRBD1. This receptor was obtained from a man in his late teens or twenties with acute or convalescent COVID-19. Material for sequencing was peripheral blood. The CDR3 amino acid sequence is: CAWSGQGPYGYTF. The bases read TGTGCCTGGAGCGGACAGGGGCCCTATGGCTACACCTTC.